This TCR beta chain was documented in a study of blood T cell repertoires in COVID-19. Residents of about two dozen US areas, aged roughly 18 to 90 years, made up the participants. Trimming took off 9 bases at V and 0 bases at J, with 12 bases between the two ends. This CDR3 contains 14 residues. Germline V CDR1 and CDR2: KGHDR, SFDVKD. TCRdb's table, derived via immunoSEQ multiplex PCR, lists solely in-frame clones and lacks some. The sample records about 400,000 clones, roughly 87% being singletons. The chain couples TRBV24-1 to TRBJ2-3, with a possible D match to TRBD1 (6 bases). The origin of this receptor is a woman aged 30 to 39 who had recovered from COVID-19. The sequencing input was PBMCs or T cells enriched from blood (not recorded which). The DNA of the CDR3 is TGTGCCACCCTATCGGACAGAAGCACAGATACGCAGTATTTT. It is translated as CATLSDRSTDTQYF.